This TCR beta chain was sequenced for a study of blood T cells in healthy people across ages (dated by TCRdb to about 2015). As for the study more broadly: In model experiments, roughly one uniquely barcoded TCR beta cDNA molecule per two T cells was captured by template switching. Age-related changes in TCR beta repertoire diversity were measured in the study by deep sequencing normalized with unique cDNA molecular identifiers. Donors were grouped into four age groups: young (average approximately 16 years), middle-aged (around 39), aged (62) and long-lived (over 80). To avoid experimental bias, donors of different ages were distributed randomly across sequencing lanes. Using the same blood draw, the study looked at two additional independent replicas of 1 million unique cDNA reads for two donors, one aged 18 to 29 and the other aged 80 or older. Points the paper makes about the study in general: Estimates of total diversity based on one million sequenced T cells were considered lower bounds and underestimates. Compared with the aged group, the long-lived group had more naive CD4+ T cells, fewer expanded clones and increased TCR diversity, a pattern suggesting age selection. The percentage of naive T cells measured by flow cytometry correlated strongly with observed TCR beta diversity. Observed TCR beta diversity per million T cells fell roughly linearly with age, and a significant reduction was already apparent by age roughly 40. Bulk unsorted PBMC profiling prevented conclusive comparison of naive and antigen-experienced compartments. Because the CMV infection status of the donors was unknown, age-related changes in expanded clonotypes may potentially have been confounded.

This clonotype appeared many times. Its antigen has not been determined. A read error may be the cause here, since a much bigger clone is one base away. Donors were 39 systemically healthy Caucasian individuals from Russia aged roughly 6 to 95 years. Each donor gave approximately 10 milliliters of peripheral blood, collected into EDTA-treated Vacutainer tubes. Ficoll-Paque density-gradient centrifugation was used to isolate PBMCs, with at least 6 million per sample. Total RNA was extracted from PBMCs with Trizol reagent, with at least 6 micrograms obtained per sample. The percentages of naive CD45RAhigh/CD27high T cells were determined by flow cytometry on a PBMC aliquot from every donor. The protocol used for the library was 5' RACE. The instrument was an Illumina HiSeq 2500. A second PCR of about 6 to 11 cycles was performed with a sample-barcoded 5' primer and a J-beta primer mix. Each TCR beta cDNA molecule received a unique molecular identifier from a template-switch 5' adaptor carrying 12 random nucleotides. Each sample yielded at least 2.5 million CDR3-containing paired-end reads. All of the RNA was converted into first-strand cDNA using the Mint cDNA synthesis kit, with a TRBC-specific oligonucleotide serving as the primer. Following uracil-DNA glycosylase treatment, a first 18-cycle PCR with universal primers M1SS and BC2_uni_R was performed on all cDNA. The authors processed their data as follows. For normalization, 1 million high-quality reads, each with a distinct molecular identifier, were randomly selected from each sample. Instead of being binned into consensus sequences, reads that shared molecular identifiers were thrown out. MiTCR, set to a Q25 quality threshold and the strictest error-elimination algorithm, was used for CDR3 identification, clonotype clustering and error correction. A nonparametric unseen species model with Euler transformation was used to estimate lower-bound total TCR beta diversity. TCRdb handled the public reads itself, with Q25 trimming in fastp and clone calling in MiXCR, and kept productive beta chains. Every CDR3 protein is listed once, alongside the most common genes and DNA of its rows. None of the V and J calls come from the authors' own analysis; TCRdb made them. Within this sample are more than 700,000 distinct CDR3 sequences, with roughly 46% of them counted one time only. The ten most abundant clones make up roughly 18% of the sample.

From the cysteine through the phenylalanine, the CDR3 covers 18 amino acids. The CDR3 DNA has 54 bases and is translated from base 1. The germline V gene provides CDR1 MNHEY and CDR2 SVGEGT. For this chain, trimming is 2 bases at the V end and 11 bases at the J end, and the number of junction bases without a gene match is 21. The TCR comes from a man older than 75 in good health. The specimen sequenced was blood. The chain was built from TRBV6-2 or TRBV6-3 and TRBJ2-5; a stretch of 9 junction bases matches TRBD1. CDR3 reads: CASSYTHPDRGFYNEQYF. The DNA is as follows: TGTGCCAGCAGTTACACCCACCCGGACAGGGGTTTTTACAATGAGCAGTACTTC.